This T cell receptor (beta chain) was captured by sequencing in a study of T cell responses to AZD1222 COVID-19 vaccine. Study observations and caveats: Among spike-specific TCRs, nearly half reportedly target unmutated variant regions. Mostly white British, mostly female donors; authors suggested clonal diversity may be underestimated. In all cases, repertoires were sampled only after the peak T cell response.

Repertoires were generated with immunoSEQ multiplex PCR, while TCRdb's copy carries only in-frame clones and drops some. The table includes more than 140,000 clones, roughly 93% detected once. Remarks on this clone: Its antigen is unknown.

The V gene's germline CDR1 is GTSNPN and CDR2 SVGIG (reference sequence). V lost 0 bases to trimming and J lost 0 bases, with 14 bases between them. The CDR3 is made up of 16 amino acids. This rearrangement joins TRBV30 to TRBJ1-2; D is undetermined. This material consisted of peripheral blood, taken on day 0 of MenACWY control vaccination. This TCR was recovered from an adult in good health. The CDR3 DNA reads TGTGCCTGGAGTGTAAGTTCAGTTGGAGCTAACTATGGCTACACCTTC. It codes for CAWSVSSVGANYGYTF.